This T cell receptor (beta chain) derives from a study of blood T cell repertoires in COVID-19. Germline V gene data show CDR1 as GTSNPN and CDR2 as SVGIG (reference sequence). V was shortened by 8 bases and J by 5 bases, with 18 bases between the two germline ends. The CDR3 covers 13 residues. The authors' processing: Estimation of nucleated cell counts was performed using reference gene primer amplification. Sequenced by immunoSEQ multiplex PCR; TCRdb stores in-frame clones only, minus some. The V and J calls and clone size are taken from that table; D and trimming were inferred from the DNA. The profile shows 48,000 or so clones, roughly 84% of them singletons.

The receptor was derived from a woman aged 60-75 years with acute or convalescent COVID-19. This chain links TRBV30 with TRBJ1-1, with a tentative D call TRBD1 (5 bases). Specimen: peripheral blood. CDR3 nucleotide sequence: TGTGCCCCCCGGCCAGGGAGGGGTACTGAAGCTTTCTTT. It encodes CAPRPGRGTEAFF. The entire variable domain, with the rest obtained from reference TRBV30 and TRBJ1-1, is as follows: SQTIHQWPATLVQPVGSPLSLECTVEGTSNPNLYWYRQAAGRGLQLLFYSVGIGQISSEVPQNLSASRPQDRQFILSSKKLLLSDSGFYLCAPRPGRGTEAFFGQGTRLTVV.